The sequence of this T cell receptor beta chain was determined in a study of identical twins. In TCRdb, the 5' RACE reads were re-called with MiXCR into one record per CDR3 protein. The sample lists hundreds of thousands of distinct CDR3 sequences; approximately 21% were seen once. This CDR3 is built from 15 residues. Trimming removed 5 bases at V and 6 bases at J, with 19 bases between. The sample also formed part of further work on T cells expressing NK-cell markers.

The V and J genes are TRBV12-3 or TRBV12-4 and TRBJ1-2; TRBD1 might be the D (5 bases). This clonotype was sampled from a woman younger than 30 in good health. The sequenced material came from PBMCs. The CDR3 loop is CASSRRRDAEHGYTF. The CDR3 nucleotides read TGTGCCAGCAGTCGACGCCGGGACGCCGAACATGGCTACACCTTC.